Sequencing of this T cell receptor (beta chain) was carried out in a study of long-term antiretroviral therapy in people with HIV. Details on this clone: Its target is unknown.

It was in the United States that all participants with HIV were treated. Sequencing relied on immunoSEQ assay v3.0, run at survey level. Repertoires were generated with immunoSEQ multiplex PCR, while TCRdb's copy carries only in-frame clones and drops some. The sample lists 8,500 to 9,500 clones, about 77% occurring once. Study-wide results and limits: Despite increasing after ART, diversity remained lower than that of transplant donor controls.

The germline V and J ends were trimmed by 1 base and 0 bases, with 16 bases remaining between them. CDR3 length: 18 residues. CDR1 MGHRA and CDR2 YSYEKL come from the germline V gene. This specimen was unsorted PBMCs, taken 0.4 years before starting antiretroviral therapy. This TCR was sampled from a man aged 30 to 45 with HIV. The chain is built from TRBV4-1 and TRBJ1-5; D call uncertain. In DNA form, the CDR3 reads TGCGCCAGCAGCCAAGCGCTAGGAGCTCTATATAGCAATCAGCCCCAGCATTTT. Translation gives CASSQALGALYSNQPQHF.